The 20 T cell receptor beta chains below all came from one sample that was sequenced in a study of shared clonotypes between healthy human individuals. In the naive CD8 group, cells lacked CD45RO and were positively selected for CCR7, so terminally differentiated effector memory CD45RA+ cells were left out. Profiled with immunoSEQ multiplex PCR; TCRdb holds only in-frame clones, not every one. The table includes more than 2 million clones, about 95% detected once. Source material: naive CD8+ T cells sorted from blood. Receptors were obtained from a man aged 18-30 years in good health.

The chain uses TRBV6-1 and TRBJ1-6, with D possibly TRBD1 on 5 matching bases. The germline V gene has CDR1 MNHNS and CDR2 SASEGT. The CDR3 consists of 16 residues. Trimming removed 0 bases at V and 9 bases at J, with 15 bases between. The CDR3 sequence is CASSEAGSGLGSPLHF. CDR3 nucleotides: TGTGCCAGCAGTGAAGCGGGGTCAGGGTTGGGTTCACCCCTCCACTTT.

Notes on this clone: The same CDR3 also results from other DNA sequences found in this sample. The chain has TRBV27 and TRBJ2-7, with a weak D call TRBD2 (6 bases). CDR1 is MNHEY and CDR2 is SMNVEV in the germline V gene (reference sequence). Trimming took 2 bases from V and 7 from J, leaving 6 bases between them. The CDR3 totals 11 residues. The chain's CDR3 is CASSLGGEQYF. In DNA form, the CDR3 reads TGTGCCAGCAGTTTAGGGGGGGAGCAGTACTTC.

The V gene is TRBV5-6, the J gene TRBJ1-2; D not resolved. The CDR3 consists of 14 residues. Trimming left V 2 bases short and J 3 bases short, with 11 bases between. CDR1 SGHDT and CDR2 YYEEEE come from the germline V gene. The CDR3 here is CASSFGQSDYGYTF. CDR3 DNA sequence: TGTGCCAGCAGCTTTGGTCAGTCCGACTATGGCTACACCTTC.

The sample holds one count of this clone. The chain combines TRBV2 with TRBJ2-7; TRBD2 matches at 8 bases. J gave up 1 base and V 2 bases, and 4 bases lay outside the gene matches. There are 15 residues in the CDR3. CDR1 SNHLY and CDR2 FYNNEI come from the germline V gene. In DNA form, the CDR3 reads TGTGCCAGCAGTGAAATAGCGGGGAATTCCTACGAGCAGTACTTC. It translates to CASSEIAGNSYEQYF.

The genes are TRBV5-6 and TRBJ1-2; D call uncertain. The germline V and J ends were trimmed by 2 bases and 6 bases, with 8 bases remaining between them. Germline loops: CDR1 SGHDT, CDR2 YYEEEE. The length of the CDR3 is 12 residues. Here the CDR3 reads CASSFSDNGYTF. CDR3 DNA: TGTGCCAGCAGCTTTTCTGACAATGGCTACACCTTC. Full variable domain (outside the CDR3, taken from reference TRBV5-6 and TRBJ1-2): DAGVTQSPTHLIKTRGQQVTLRCSPKSGHDTVSWYQQALGQGPQFIFQYYEEEERQRGNFPDRFSGHQFPNYSSELNVNALLLGDSALYLCASSFSDNGYTFGSGTRLTVV.

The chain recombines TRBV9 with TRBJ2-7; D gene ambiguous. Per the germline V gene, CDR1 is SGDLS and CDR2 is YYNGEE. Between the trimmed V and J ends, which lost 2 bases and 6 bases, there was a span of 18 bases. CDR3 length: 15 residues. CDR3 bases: TGTGCCAGCAGCGTCGGGTCAGGCCTGGGTGGCGAGCAGTACTTC. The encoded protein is CASSVGSGLGGEQYF.

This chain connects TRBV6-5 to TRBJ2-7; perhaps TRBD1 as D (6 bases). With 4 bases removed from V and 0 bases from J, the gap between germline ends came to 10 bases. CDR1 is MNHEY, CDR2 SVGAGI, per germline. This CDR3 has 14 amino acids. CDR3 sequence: CASSSTGPSYEQYF. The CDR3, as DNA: TGTGCCAGCAGTTCAACAGGGCCCTCCTACGAGCAGTACTTC.

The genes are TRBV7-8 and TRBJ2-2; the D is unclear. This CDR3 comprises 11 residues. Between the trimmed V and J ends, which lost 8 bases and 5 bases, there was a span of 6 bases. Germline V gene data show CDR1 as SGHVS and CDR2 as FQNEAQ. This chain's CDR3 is CASLLTGELFF. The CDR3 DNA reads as TGTGCCAGCCTTCTAACCGGGGAGCTGTTTTTT.

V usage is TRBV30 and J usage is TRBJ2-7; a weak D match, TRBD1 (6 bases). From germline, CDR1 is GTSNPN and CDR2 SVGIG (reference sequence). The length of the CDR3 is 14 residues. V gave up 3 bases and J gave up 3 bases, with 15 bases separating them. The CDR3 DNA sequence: TGTGCCTGGAGCGATGGACAGACCGACTACGAGCAGTACTTC. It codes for CAWSDGQTDYEQYF.

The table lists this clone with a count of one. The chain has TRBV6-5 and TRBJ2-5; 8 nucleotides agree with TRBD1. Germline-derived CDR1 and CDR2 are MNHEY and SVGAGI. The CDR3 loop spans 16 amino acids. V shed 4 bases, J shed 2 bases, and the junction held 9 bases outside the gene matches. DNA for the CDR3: TGTGCCAGCAGTTTGGTGGAACAGGGGGAGCAAGAGACCCAGTACTTC. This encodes CASSLVEQGEQETQYF.

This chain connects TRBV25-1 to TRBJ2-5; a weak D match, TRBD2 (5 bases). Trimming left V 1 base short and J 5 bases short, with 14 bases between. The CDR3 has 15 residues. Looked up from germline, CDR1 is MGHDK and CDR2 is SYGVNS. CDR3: CASSEFVGVEETQYF. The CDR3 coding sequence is TGTGCCAGCAGTGAATTTGTGGGAGTGGAGGAGACCCAGTACTTC.

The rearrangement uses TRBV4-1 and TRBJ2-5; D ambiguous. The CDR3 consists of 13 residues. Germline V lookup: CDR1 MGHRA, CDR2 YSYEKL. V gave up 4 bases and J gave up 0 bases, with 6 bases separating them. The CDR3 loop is CASSLGYQETQYF. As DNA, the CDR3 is TGCGCCAGCAGCCTTGGGTACCAAGAGACCCAGTACTTC.

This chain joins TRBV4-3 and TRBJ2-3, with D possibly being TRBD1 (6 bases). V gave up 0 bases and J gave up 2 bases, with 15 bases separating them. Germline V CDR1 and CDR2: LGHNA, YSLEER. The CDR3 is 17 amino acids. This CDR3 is CASSQEAPGHNTDTQYF. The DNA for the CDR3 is TGCGCCAGCAGCCAAGAGGCTCCGGGACACAACACAGATACGCAGTATTTT.

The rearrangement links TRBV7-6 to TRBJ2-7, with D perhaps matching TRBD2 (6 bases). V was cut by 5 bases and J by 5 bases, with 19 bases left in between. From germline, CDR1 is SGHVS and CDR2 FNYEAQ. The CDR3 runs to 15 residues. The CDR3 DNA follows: TGTGCCAGCAGCCAAACACGGCGGGGAATCGACGAGCAGTACTTC. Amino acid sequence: CASSQTRRGIDEQYF.

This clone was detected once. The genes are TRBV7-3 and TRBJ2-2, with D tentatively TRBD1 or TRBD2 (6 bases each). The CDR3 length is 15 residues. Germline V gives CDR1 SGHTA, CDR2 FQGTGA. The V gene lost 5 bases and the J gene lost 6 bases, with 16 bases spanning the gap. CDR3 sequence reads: CASSQGRGVAGELFF. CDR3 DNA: TGTGCCAGCAGCCAGGGGCGGGGAGTCGCCGGGGAGCTGTTTTTT.

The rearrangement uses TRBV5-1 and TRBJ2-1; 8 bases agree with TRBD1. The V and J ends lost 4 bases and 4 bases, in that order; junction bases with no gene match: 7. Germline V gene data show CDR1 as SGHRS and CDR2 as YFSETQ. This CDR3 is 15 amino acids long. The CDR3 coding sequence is TGCGCCAGCAGCACAAGACAGGGGTCTTACAATGAGCAGTTCTTC. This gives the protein CASSTRQGSYNEQFF.

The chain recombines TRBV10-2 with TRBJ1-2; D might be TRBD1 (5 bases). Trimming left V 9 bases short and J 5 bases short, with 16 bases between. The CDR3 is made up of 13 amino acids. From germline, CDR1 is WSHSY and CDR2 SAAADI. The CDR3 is CASEGAEGYGYTF. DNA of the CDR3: TGCGCCAGTGAAGGGGCGGAGGGTTATGGCTACACCTTC.

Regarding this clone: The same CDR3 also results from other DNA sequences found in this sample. The chain's CDR3 is CASSVAGLNTEAFF. CDR3 bases: TGTGCCAGCAGCGTAGCTGGGTTGAACACTGAAGCTTTCTTT. The V gene is TRBV9, the J gene TRBJ1-1; D is unclear. CDR1 SGDLS and CDR2 YYNGEE come from the germline V gene. CDR3 length: 14 residues. V gave up 0 bases and J gave up 0 bases, with 6 bases separating them.

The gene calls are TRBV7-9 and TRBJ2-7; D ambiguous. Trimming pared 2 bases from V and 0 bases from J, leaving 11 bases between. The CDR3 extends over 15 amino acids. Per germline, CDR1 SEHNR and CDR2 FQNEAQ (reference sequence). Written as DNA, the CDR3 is TGTGCCAGCAGCTTATGGTTTGGGGACTCCTACGAGCAGTACTTC. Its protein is CASSLWFGDSYEQYF. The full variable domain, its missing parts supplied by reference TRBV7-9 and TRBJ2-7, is DTGVSQNPRHKITKRGQNVTFRCDPISEHNRLYWYRQTLGQGPEFLTYFQNEAQLEKSRLLSDRFSAERPKGSFSTLEIQRTEQGDSAMYLCASSLWFGDSYEQYFGPGTRLTVT.

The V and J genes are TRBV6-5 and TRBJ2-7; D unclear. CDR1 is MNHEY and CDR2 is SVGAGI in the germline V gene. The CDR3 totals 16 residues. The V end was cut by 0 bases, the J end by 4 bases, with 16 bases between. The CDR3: CASSYSGGYRLYEQYF. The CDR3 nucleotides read TGTGCCAGCAGTTACTCGGGCGGATACCGACTTTACGAGCAGTACTTC.